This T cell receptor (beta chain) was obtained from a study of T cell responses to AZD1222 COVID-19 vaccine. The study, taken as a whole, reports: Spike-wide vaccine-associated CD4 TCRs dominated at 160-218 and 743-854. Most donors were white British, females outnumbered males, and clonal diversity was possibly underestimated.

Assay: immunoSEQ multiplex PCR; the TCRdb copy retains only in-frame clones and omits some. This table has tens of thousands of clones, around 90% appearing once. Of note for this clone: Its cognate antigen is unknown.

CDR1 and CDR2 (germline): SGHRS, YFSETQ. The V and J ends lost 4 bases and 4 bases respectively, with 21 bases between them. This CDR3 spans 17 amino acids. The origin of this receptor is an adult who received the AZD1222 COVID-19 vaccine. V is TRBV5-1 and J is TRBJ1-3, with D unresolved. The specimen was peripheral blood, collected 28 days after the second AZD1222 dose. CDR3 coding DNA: TGCGCCAGCAGCCTCGGCCCGGTGGGCCTTCCCGGAAACACCATATATTTT. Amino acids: CASSLGPVGLPGNTIYF.